This T cell receptor beta chain stems from a study of preoperative IRX-2 immunotherapy in early breast cancer. Assay: immunoSEQ multiplex PCR; the TCRdb copy retains only in-frame clones and omits some. The sample has 20,000 to 30,000 clones; about 90% are singletons. Treatment noted: preoperative locoregional IRX-2 cytokine immunotherapy. Patients received preoperative, locoregional IRX-2 cytokine immunotherapy in a phase Ib study. In germline, CDR1 is SNHLY, CDR2 FYNNEI. The CDR3 is made up of 14 amino acids. Trimming cost V 5 bases and J 5 bases, with 15 bases left between them. Material: tumor tissue, obtained after IRX-2 immunotherapy. This receptor was identified in a human donor with breast cancer. The rearrangement uses TRBV2 and TRBJ2-5; D is possibly TRBD2 (6 bases). The CDR3 loop is CASSRPAGRETQYF. The CDR3 DNA sequence: TGTGCCAGCAGTAGGCCCGCGGGGCGGGAGACCCAGTACTTC. Variable domain in full (rest from reference TRBV2 and TRBJ2-5): EPEVTQTPSHQVTQMGQEVILRCVPISNHLYFYWYRQILGQKVEFLVSFYNNEISEKSEIFDDQFSVERPDGSNFTLKIRSTKLEDSAMYFCASSRPAGRETQYFGPGTRLLVL.